This T cell receptor beta chain was observed in a study of blood T cell repertoires in COVID-19. Study as a whole: Collection of acute and convalescent COVID-19 samples took place in the United States, Italy and Spain.

Assay: immunoSEQ multiplex PCR; the TCRdb copy retains only in-frame clones and omits some. The top ten clones hold 10% to 15% of a sample with 95,000 to 110,000 clones, 84% of them seen once. The sequence was obtained from a human donor in a cohort sampled during active or convalescent COVID-19. The sample taken for sequencing was peripheral blood.

CDR3 residues: CAISETGDRGNQPQHF. The CDR3 nucleotides are TGTGCCATCAGTGAGACCGGGGACAGAGGCAATCAGCCCCAGCATTTT. The V gene is TRBV10-3, the J gene TRBJ1-5, with 7 bases aligning to TRBD1. The CDR3 length is 16 residues. The trim removed 2 bases at V and 2 bases at J, leaving 6 bases unmatched. Germline V gene lookup returns CDR1 ENHRY and CDR2 SYGVKD.